This entry is about one T cell receptor (beta chain). The data originate from a study of blood T cell repertoires in COVID-19. Study-wide background: Samples came from the United States, Italy and Spain, spanning acute and convalescent COVID-19.

Assay used: immunoSEQ multiplex PCR; TCRdb lists only in-frame clones, some missing. The sample yields 200,000 to 250,000 clones, under 90% seen once. CDR1 and CDR2 from the germline V gene are SQVTM and ANQGSEA. The CDR3 covers 11 residues. Trimming took off 6 bases at V and 7 bases at J, with 13 bases between the two ends. The clonotype comes from a man aged 25-45 years with active or convalescent COVID-19. Sequenced: peripheral blood. V and J are TRBV29-1 and TRBJ2-7; TRBD1 might be the D (6 bases). CDR3 loop: CSVGRGGEQYF. The CDR3 DNA reads TGCAGCGTAGGCAGGGGTGGAGAGCAGTACTTC.